The rows below give T cell receptor beta chains drawn from one sample of a study of T cells in Graves' hyperthyroidism and ophthalmopathy. TCRdb re-called the multiplex PCR reads with MiXCR, one entry per CDR3 protein. The table includes about 760,000 distinct CDR3 sequences, 35% detected once. Input material: blood. The receptors derive from a woman aged 40 to 50 with Graves' hyperthyroidism. CDR3s include the opening cysteine and the closing phenylalanine or tryptophan. Fields, in order: J gene, clone size, V gene, D gene, CDR3 DNA, CDR3 protein. The D gene is left open where the match is weak. Clone size is stated in some rows and not others, as once, few, many or a class when expanded.

J: TRBJ2-1; size: .; V: TRBV24-1; D: .; DNA: TGTGCCATCAAAGGTTCCTACAATGAGCAGTTCTTC; CDR3: CAIKGSYNEQFF
J: TRBJ2-7; size: few; V: TRBV6-6; D: TRBD2; DNA: TGTGCCAGCAGTTACGCGGGAGGTGGAGGCGAGCAGTACTTC; CDR3: CASSYAGGGGEQYF
J: TRBJ2-5; size: .; V: TRBV6-5; D: TRBD1; DNA: TGTGCCAGCAGTTACTTGGGACAGTCACGGCAAGAGACCCAGTACTTC; CDR3: CASSYLGQSRQETQYF
J: TRBJ1-1; size: .; V: TRBV10-3; D: .; DNA: TGTGCCATCAGTGAGGCCAGGTTAATAAGGGAAAACACTGAAGCTTTCTTT; CDR3: CAISEARLIRENTEAFF
J: TRBJ2-7; size: many; V: TRBV19; D: .; DNA: TGTGCCAGTAAGAACAGGCGGGACTACGAGCAGTACTTC; CDR3: CASKNRRDYEQYF
J: TRBJ1-1; size: .; V: TRBV7-2; D: TRBD1; DNA: TGTGCCAGCAGCAAAGGACAGGTTAACACTGAAGCTTTCTTT; CDR3: CASSKGQVNTEAFF
J: TRBJ1-1; size: few; V: TRBV6-2/TRBV6-3; D: TRBD1; DNA: TGTGCCAGCAGCCATACAACAGGGGCGAACACTGAAGCTTTCTTT; CDR3: CASSHTTGANTEAFF
J: TRBJ1-2; size: .; V: TRBV19; D: .; DNA: TGTGCCAGTACCACCCCGCGGGGCGCTAGTACATATGGCTACACCTTC; CDR3: CASTTPRGASTYGYTF
J: TRBJ1-5; size: .; V: TRBV6-2/TRBV6-3; D: TRBD1; DNA: TGTGCCAGCAGTTACTCGACAGGGGAAGGACAGCCCCAGCATTTT; CDR3: CASSYSTGEGQPQHF
J: TRBJ2-7; size: .; V: TRBV9; D: .; DNA: TGTGCCAGCAGCCCGAGGAGCGGGGACAAGCAGTACTTC; CDR3: CASSPRSGDKQYF
J: TRBJ1-3; size: .; V: TRBV29-1; D: .; DNA: TGCAGCGTTGTTAAGGACTCTGGAAACACCATATATTTT; CDR3: CSVVKDSGNTIYF
J: TRBJ1-1; size: once; V: TRBV11-3; D: TRBD1; DNA: TGTGCCAGCAGCTTTTCAGGGGGCGGTGATGAAGCTTTCTTT; CDR3: CASSFSGGGDEAFF
J: TRBJ1-5; size: few; V: TRBV19; D: .; DNA: TGTGCCAGTACCAAACAACAGTATCAGCCCCAGCATTTT; CDR3: CASTKQQYQPQHF
J: TRBJ2-7; size: many; V: TRBV15; D: TRBD2; DNA: TGTGCCACTGAGCCGGGACTAGCGGAGACATACGAGCAGTACTTC; CDR3: CATEPGLAETYEQYF
J: TRBJ1-5; size: .; V: TRBV7-2; D: TRBD1; DNA: TGTGCCAGCAGCAGGGGACAGGGGCAACAGCCCCAGCATTTT; CDR3: CASSRGQGQQPQHF
J: TRBJ1-1; size: .; V: TRBV15; D: .; DNA: TGTGCCACCAGCACGGGGACTAACACTGGAGCTTTCTTT; CDR3: CATSTGTNTGAFF
J: TRBJ2-5; size: .; V: TRBV6-5; D: .; DNA: TGTGCCAGCAGTTCACCAACTAGTCGTCCAGAGACCCAGTACTTC; CDR3: CASSSPTSRPETQYF
J: TRBJ1-6; size: .; V: TRBV29-1; D: .; DNA: TGCAGCGTTGGCCTGGGCCTTAATTCACCCCTCCACTTT; CDR3: CSVGLGLNSPLHF